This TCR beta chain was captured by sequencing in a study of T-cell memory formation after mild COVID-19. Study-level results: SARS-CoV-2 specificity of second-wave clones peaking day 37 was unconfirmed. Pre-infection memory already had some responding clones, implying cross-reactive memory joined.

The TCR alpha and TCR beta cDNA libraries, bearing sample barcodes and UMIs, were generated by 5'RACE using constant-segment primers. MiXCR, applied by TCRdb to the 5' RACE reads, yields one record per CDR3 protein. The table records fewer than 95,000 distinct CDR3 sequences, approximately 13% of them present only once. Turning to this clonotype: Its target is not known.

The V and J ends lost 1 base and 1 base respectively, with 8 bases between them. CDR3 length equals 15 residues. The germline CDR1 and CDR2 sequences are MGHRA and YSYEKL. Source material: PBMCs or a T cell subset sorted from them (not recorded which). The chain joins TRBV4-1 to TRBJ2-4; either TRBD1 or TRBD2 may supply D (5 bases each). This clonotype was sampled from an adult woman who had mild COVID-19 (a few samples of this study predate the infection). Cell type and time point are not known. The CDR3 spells CASSQVWGAKNIQYF. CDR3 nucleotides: TGCGCCAGCAGCCAAGTATGGGGGGCCAAAAACATTCAGTACTTC.